Below, 21 T cell receptor beta chains from the same sample are listed, as sequenced in a study of blood T cell repertoires in COVID-19. TCRdb's copy holds only in-frame clones and misses some; the assay was immunoSEQ multiplex PCR. The table records around 280,000 clones, under 90% of them present only once. Sequencing was carried out using PBMCs or T cells enriched from blood (not recorded which). The receptors here all came from a woman aged 40 to 50 who had recovered from COVID-19.

This chain uses TRBV7-3 with TRBJ1-2; the D is unclear. Trimming took off 5 bases at V and 8 bases at J, with 15 bases between the two ends. There are 13 residues in the CDR3. From germline, CDR1 is SGHTA and CDR2 FQGTGA. DNA for the CDR3: TGTGCCAGCAGCCCCGACGGGAGCGGCGGCTACACCTTC. This encodes CASSPDGSGGYTF.

The chain links TRBV2 to TRBJ2-3, with TRBD2 as a possible D gene (6 bases). The CDR3 has 15 residues. The germline V gene has CDR1 SNHLY and CDR2 FYNNEI. Trimming removed 4 bases at V and 3 bases at J, with 14 bases between. Here the CDR3 DNA reads TGTGCCAGCAGTGGGCAGGGAGGTAGGACAGATACGCAGTATTTT. Its protein product is CASSGQGGRTDTQYF.

The chain recombines TRBV21-1 with TRBJ2-2; TRBD2, the table's D call, was not compared with the DNA. TRBV21-1 is described as a pseudogene. The CDR3 totals 20 residues. The chain's CDR3 is CASSKASWRGPGLNTGELFF. Written as DNA, the CDR3 is TGTGCCAGCAGCAAAGCATCGTGGAGGGGCCCAGGTTTGAACACCGGGGAGCTGTTTTTT.

This clone came up a few times. J is TRBJ1-6 and V is TRBV19; 10 bases agree with TRBD1. V lost 1 base and J lost 7; bases outside the gene matches: 4. CDR3 size: 16 residues. Per germline, CDR1 LNHDA and CDR2 SQIVND (reference sequence). The CDR3 bases are TGTGCCAGTAGTATAGCTGGACAGGGGGGGAATTCACCCCTCCACTTT. The encoded protein is CASSIAGQGGNSPLHF.

The chain couples TRBV30 to TRBJ1-4; D gene uncertain. Trimming shortened V by 3 bases and J by 0 bases, and 2 bases separated the two germline ends. The CDR3 runs 12 residues. The V gene's germline CDR1 is GTSNPN and CDR2 SVGIG (reference sequence). CDR3 coding DNA: TGTGCCTGGAGCGCAACTAATGAAAAACTGTTTTTT. Protein: CAWSATNEKLFF.

CDR3 DNA sequence: TGTGCCAGCAGCTTGGCCGGGAGGACAGGGGCCCTACGGGACTATGGCTACACCTTC. This encodes CASSLAGRTGALRDYGYTF. V and J are TRBV5-4 and TRBJ1-2; TRBD1 matches at 9 bases. V trimming: 0 bases; J trimming: 3 bases; junction bases outside the gene matches: 15. CDR1 and CDR2 from the germline V gene are SGHNT and YYREEE (reference sequence). This CDR3 comprises 19 residues.

V and J are TRBV20-1 and TRBJ1-6; D gene ambiguous. V was clipped by 3 bases and J by 3 bases, with 9 bases between them. This CDR3 region has 14 residues. Germline CDR1 is DFQATT and CDR2 is SNEGSKA (reference sequence). Written as DNA, the CDR3 is TGCAGTGCTAGTTCAGGAAACTATAATTCACCCCTCCACTTT. Translating gives CSASSGNYNSPLHF.

The rearrangement uses TRBV14 and TRBJ2-7; TRBD1 aligns across 7 bases. With V trimmed by 8 bases and J by 7 bases, 8 bases remained unmatched. Germline CDR1 reads SGHDN; CDR2 reads FVKESK. The CDR3 spans 12 residues. In DNA form, the CDR3 reads TGTGCCAGCGCAAGGGGGCAAAGGGAGCAGTACTTC. Its protein product is CASARGQREQYF.

The chain has TRBV15 and TRBJ2-1, with unresolved D. This CDR3 is 13 amino acids long. Trimming removed 1 base at V and 12 bases at J, with 13 bases between. Germline CDR1 is LNHNV and CDR2 is YYDKDF (reference sequence). The CDR3 DNA reads as TGTGCCACCAGCAGAGGAAGGATACCGGGGCAGTTCTTC. As protein: CATSRGRIPGQFF.

The chain has TRBV9 and TRBJ2-5; 7 nucleotides agree with TRBD1. Losses at the gene ends were 3 bases for V and 5 bases for J; bases not matched to a gene: 7. The CDR3 is 14 amino acids. Germline V gene lookup returns CDR1 SGDLS and CDR2 YYNGEE. The CDR3: CASSEGQRRETQYF. CDR3 in DNA: TGTGCCAGCAGCGAGGGACAGCGGCGGGAGACCCAGTACTTC. Full variable domain (outside the CDR3, taken from reference TRBV9 and TRBJ2-5): DSGVTQTPKHLITATGQRVTLRCSPRSGDLSVYWYQQSLDQGLQFLIQYYNGEERAKGNILERFSAQQFPDLHSELNLSSLELGDSALYFCASSEGQRRETQYFGPGTRLLVL.

The chain links TRBV3-1 (or the pseudogene TRBV3-2) to TRBJ2-3; TRBD2 might be the D (6 bases). Germline values: CDR1 LGHDT, CDR2 YNNKEL (reference sequence). V was clipped by 4 bases and J by 0 bases, with 11 bases between them. CDR3 length equals 15 residues. DNA for the CDR3: TGTGCCAGCAGCCCGGGACTTCATAGCACAGATACGCAGTATTTT. Its translation: CASSPGLHSTDTQYF.

The genes are TRBV3-1 (or the pseudogene TRBV3-2) and TRBJ1-4, with a weak D call TRBD1 (6 bases). CDR3 length equals 13 residues. Per germline, CDR1 LGHDT and CDR2 YNNKEL (reference sequence). The V gene lost 2 bases and the J gene lost 10 bases, with 11 bases spanning the gap. The CDR3 loop reads CASSQQTGGKLFF. As DNA, the CDR3 is TGTGCCAGCAGCCAACAGACAGGTGGAAAACTGTTTTTT.

V usage is TRBV27 and J usage is TRBJ1-2; D unclear. The CDR3 totals 13 residues. The germline V gene encodes CDR1 MNHEY and CDR2 SMNVEV (reference sequence). Trimming took 5 bases from V and 0 from J, leaving 7 bases between them. In DNA form, the CDR3 reads TGTGCCAGCAGTCACAACACTAACTATGGCTACACCTTC. Translation: CASSHNTNYGYTF.

The genes are TRBV29-1 and TRBJ1-2, with D possibly being TRBD1 (5 bases). The CDR3 sequence is 10 residues long. The V and J ends lost 5 bases and 8 bases respectively, with 9 bases between them. In germline, CDR1 is SQVTM, CDR2 ANQGSEA. CDR3 in amino acids: CSVTGPGYTF. CDR3 DNA: TGCAGCGTTACAGGACCGGGCTACACCTTC.

The chain carries TRBV5-1 and TRBJ2-5; tentative D call: TRBD1 (7 bases). The V end lost 2 bases, the J end lost 7 bases, and 21 bases lay between the germline ends. The germline CDR1 and CDR2 sequences are SGHRS and YFSETQ. The CDR3 has 16 amino acids. CDR3 sequence: CASSLGRTGPVGTQYF. In DNA, the CDR3 is TGCGCCAGCAGCTTAGGGAGGACAGGTCCAGTGGGGACCCAGTACTTC. Full variable domain (missing parts from reference TRBV5-1 and TRBJ2-5): KAGVTQTPRYLIKTRGQQVTLSCSPISGHRSVSWYQQTPGQGLQFLFEYFSETQRNKGNFPGRFSGRQFSNSRSEMNVSTLELGDSALYLCASSLGRTGPVGTQYFGPGTRLLVL.

J is TRBJ2-2 and V is TRBV18; 8 nucleotides align to TRBD1. CDR3 length: 14 residues. V lost 2 bases to trimming and J lost 6 bases; unmatched junction nucleotides: 2. Germline assignment: CDR1 KGHSH and CDR2 LQKENI. In nucleotides, the CDR3 is TGTGCCAGCTCACCAGGACAGGGTCCCGGGGAGCTGTTTTTT. It specifies CASSPGQGPGELFF.

The chain carries TRBV4-1 and TRBJ1-1, with a possible D match to TRBD1 (6 bases). V dropped 0 bases and J dropped 11 bases, with 19 bases sitting between them. The germline gives CDR1 MGHRA, CDR2 YSYEKL. This CDR3 comprises 15 residues. CDR3 amino acids: CASSQDPGGGREAFF. CDR3 in DNA: TGCGCCAGCAGCCAAGACCCCGGGGGGGGCAGAGAGGCTTTCTTT.

The rearrangement uses TRBV5-4 and TRBJ1-3, with D maybe TRBD1 (6 bases). There are 16 residues in the CDR3. CDR1 and CDR2 (germline): SGHNT, YYREEE (reference sequence). V dropped 3 bases and J dropped 4 bases, with 17 bases sitting between them. CDR3 coding DNA: TGTGCCAGCAGCTCCCCCCCCGGCACAGGGGGAAACACCATATATTTT. This gives the protein CASSSPPGTGGNTIYF.

This chain links TRBV3-1 (or the pseudogene TRBV3-2) with TRBJ2-3; D might be TRBD2 (6 bases). This CDR3 is 15 amino acids long. Germline V gene sequence: CDR1 LGHDT, CDR2 YNNKEL (reference sequence). V was pared by 4 bases and J by 0 bases, with 11 bases between. CDR3 DNA: TGTGCCAGCAGCCCCAGCGGGTACAGCACAGATACGCAGTATTTT. This gives the protein CASSPSGYSTDTQYF.

The genes are TRBV3-1 (or the pseudogene TRBV3-2) and TRBJ1-2, with D uncertain. The CDR3 runs to 14 residues. The V end was cut by 4 bases, the J end by 6 bases, with 15 bases between. Germline V gene sequence: CDR1 LGHDT, CDR2 YNNKEL (reference sequence). The CDR3 loop reads CASSPTGFLNGYTF. The CDR3 coding sequence is TGTGCCAGCAGCCCTACGGGGTTCCTTAATGGCTACACCTTC.

J is TRBJ2-7 and V is TRBV2; D is perhaps TRBD2 (6 bases). V gave up 6 bases and J gave up 4 bases, with 13 bases separating them. The CDR3 spans 13 residues. Looked up from germline, CDR1 is SNHLY and CDR2 is FYNNEI. This chain's CDR3 is CASRWREMYEQYF. DNA for the CDR3: TGTGCCAGCAGATGGAGGGAGATGTACGAGCAGTACTTC. Supplemented by reference TRBV2 and TRBJ2-7, the full variable domain reads EPEVTQTPSHQVTQMGQEVILRCVPISNHLYFYWYRQILGQKVEFLVSFYNNEISEKSEIFDDQFSVERPDGSNFTLKIRSTKLEDSAMYFCASRWREMYEQYFGPGTRLTVT.